The rows below give T cell receptor beta chains drawn from one sample of a study of cytomegalovirus exposure and HLA in healthy donors. TCRdb keeps only in-frame clones here, not all; method: immunoSEQ multiplex PCR. The sample holds some 200,000 clones, approximately 79% seen once. Sequencing was done on a sample of PBMCs. The receptors originated from a man aged 40-50 years in good health and CMV-seropositive. Each CDR3 is given with its conserved first and last residue. Fields, in order: J gene, V gene, D gene, clone size, CDR3 DNA, CDR3 protein. The D gene is left open where the match is weak. Not all rows give a size; the values are once, few, many and, for expanded clones, a class.

j_gene: TRBJ2-7
v_gene: TRBV7-6
d_gene: TRBD1
abundance: .
CDR3nt: TGTGCCAGCAGCTTAGACAGGGGCGAGCAGTACTTC
CDR3aa: CASSLDRGEQYF

j_gene: TRBJ2-5
v_gene: TRBV7-2
d_gene: .
abundance: once
CDR3nt: TGTGCCAGCAGCTCCGGACTAAAACAAGAGACCCAGTACTTC
CDR3aa: CASSSGLKQETQYF

j_gene: TRBJ2-1
v_gene: TRBV6-4
d_gene: .
abundance: .
CDR3nt: TGTGCCAGCAGTGCGGGCAATGAGCAGTTCTTC
CDR3aa: CASSAGNEQFF

j_gene: TRBJ1-5
v_gene: TRBV30
d_gene: .
abundance: few
CDR3nt: TGTGCCTGGAGTCGGCAGGGGTCGACTCAGCCCCAGCATTTT
CDR3aa: CAWSRQGSTQPQHF

j_gene: TRBJ2-5
v_gene: TRBV14
d_gene: .
abundance: .
CDR3nt: TGTGCCAGCAGCCAAGATCCGCCCCAGCAAGAGACCCAGTACTTC
CDR3aa: CASSQDPPQQETQYF

j_gene: TRBJ2-5
v_gene: TRBV6-1
d_gene: .
abundance: .
CDR3nt: TGTGCCAGCAGTGAACCGCGGAACCAAGAGACCCAGTACTTC
CDR3aa: CASSEPRNQETQYF

j_gene: TRBJ2-7
v_gene: TRBV5-1
d_gene: TRBD2
abundance: .
CDR3nt: TGCGCCAGCAGCTGGGGGGGTAAGCAGTACTTC
CDR3aa: CASSWGGKQYF

j_gene: TRBJ2-1
v_gene: TRBV5-4
d_gene: .
abundance: .
CDR3nt: TGTGCCAGCAGCTTTTGGACTAAACGGGAGCAGTTCTTC
CDR3aa: CASSFWTKREQFF

j_gene: TRBJ1-2
v_gene: TRBV7-9
d_gene: .
abundance: .
CDR3nt: TGTGCCAGCAGCTTAGGTTCGGCGGTGAGGGGCTACACCTTC
CDR3aa: CASSLGSAVRGYTF

j_gene: TRBJ2-3
v_gene: TRBV4-3
d_gene: .
abundance: .
CDR3nt: TGCGCCAGCAGCCAGAGAGGCTCAGATACGCAGTATTTT
CDR3aa: CASSQRGSDTQYF

j_gene: TRBJ1-2
v_gene: TRBV30
d_gene: .
abundance: .
CDR3nt: TGTGCCTGGACTCCCCCAGTACAGCAGAGTGGGTATGGCTACACCTTC
CDR3aa: CAWTPPVQQSGYGYTF

j_gene: TRBJ2-2
v_gene: TRBV4-3
d_gene: .
abundance: .
CDR3nt: TGCGCCAGCAGCCAAGCCGGGGTAGAGACCGGGGAGCTGTTTTTT
CDR3aa: CASSQAGVETGELFF

j_gene: TRBJ2-1
v_gene: TRBV18
d_gene: .
abundance: .
CDR3nt: TGTGCCAGCTCACCACCCGTCAGCTACAATGAGCAGTTCTTC
CDR3aa: CASSPPVSYNEQFF

j_gene: TRBJ2-2
v_gene: TRBV5-1
d_gene: .
abundance: .
CDR3nt: TGCGCCAGCAGCTTGGCTATGGGCGAAACCGGGGAGCTGTTTTTT
CDR3aa: CASSLAMGETGELFF

j_gene: TRBJ1-1
v_gene: TRBV6-5
d_gene: .
abundance: few
CDR3nt: TGTGCCAGCAGTTACTCGGAGGGCGGCGTAGCAGCTTTCTTT
CDR3aa: CASSYSEGGVAAFF

j_gene: TRBJ2-3
v_gene: TRBV27
d_gene: .
abundance: .
CDR3nt: TGTGCCAGCAGTTTAATTGGCGGGGGCACAGATACGCAGTATTTT
CDR3aa: CASSLIGGGTDTQYF

j_gene: TRBJ2-3
v_gene: TRBV5-6
d_gene: TRBD1
abundance: once
CDR3nt: TGTGCCAGCAGCTTGAGGGACAGGGTGACAGATACGCAGTATTTT
CDR3aa: CASSLRDRVTDTQYF

j_gene: TRBJ2-2
v_gene: TRBV6-6
d_gene: .
abundance: .
CDR3nt: TGTGCCAGCAGTCCCCTACTCGCCGCGAACACCGGGGAGCTGTTTTTT
CDR3aa: CASSPLLAANTGELFF

j_gene: TRBJ2-7
v_gene: TRBV25-1
d_gene: .
abundance: .
CDR3nt: TGTGCCAGCAGTGCCGTCGGGGTTCCCCCCTACGAGCAGTACTTC
CDR3aa: CASSAVGVPPYEQYF

j_gene: TRBJ2-5
v_gene: TRBV10-1
d_gene: .
abundance: few
CDR3nt: TGCGCCAGCAGGGATGGTGAGGGAAAGACCCAGTACTTC
CDR3aa: CASRDGEGKTQYF